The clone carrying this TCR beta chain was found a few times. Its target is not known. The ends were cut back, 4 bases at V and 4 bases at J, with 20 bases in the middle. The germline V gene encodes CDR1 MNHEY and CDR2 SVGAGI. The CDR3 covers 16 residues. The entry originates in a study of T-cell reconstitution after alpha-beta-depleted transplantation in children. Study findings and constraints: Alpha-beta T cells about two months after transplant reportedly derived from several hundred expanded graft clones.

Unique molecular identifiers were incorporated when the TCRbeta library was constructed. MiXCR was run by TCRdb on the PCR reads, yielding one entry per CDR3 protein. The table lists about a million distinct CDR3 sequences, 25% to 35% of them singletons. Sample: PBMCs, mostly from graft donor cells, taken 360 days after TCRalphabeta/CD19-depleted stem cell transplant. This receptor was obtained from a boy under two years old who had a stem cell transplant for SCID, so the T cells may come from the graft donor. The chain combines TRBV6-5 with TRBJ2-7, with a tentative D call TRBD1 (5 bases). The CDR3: CASSSWQGSEIYEQYF. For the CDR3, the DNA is TGTGCCAGCAGTTCCTGGCAGGGATCAGAAATATACGAGCAGTACTTC.